Listed below are T cell receptor beta chains from one sample, sequenced in a study of blood T cell repertoires in COVID-19. TCRdb's table, derived via immunoSEQ multiplex PCR, lists solely in-frame clones and lacks some. The repertoire holds about 250,000 clones, with 85% to 90% as singletons. Material: PBMCs or T cells enriched from blood (not recorded which). The receptors shown here come from a middle-aged man who had recovered from COVID-19. CDR3s include the opening cysteine and the closing phenylalanine or tryptophan. The order of the fields is CDR3 protein, CDR3 DNA, J gene, V gene, clone size, D gene. D genes are given only for firm matches. Some rows have no size entry. The others give once, few or many, or a class for an expanded clone.

CDR3: CASSTQGLNTGELFF; DNA: TGTGCCAGCAGTACGCAGGGACTAAACACCGGGGAGCTGTTTTTT; J: TRBJ2-2; V: TRBV5-6; size: once; D: TRBD2
CDR3: CASSMRSGTSTDTQYF; DNA: TGTGCCAGTAGTATGCGTTCTGGGACTAGTACAGATACGCAGTATTTT; J: TRBJ2-3; V: TRBV19; size: .; D: TRBD2
CDR3: CASSLNPDTEAFF; DNA: TGTGCCAGCAGTTTAAATCCGGACACTGAAGCTTTCTTT; J: TRBJ1-1; V: TRBV28; size: .; D: .
CDR3: CATGFGRATEAFF; DNA: TGTGCCACCGGGTTCGGCAGGGCCACTGAAGCTTTCTTT; J: TRBJ1-1; V: TRBV15; size: .; D: .
CDR3: CASSEAGEGGNTIYF; DNA: TGTGCCAGCAGTGAAGCCGGGGAAGGCGGAAACACCATATATTTT; J: TRBJ1-3; V: TRBV6-1; size: .; D: .
CDR3: CASSQGNRVFNEKLFF; DNA: TGTGCCAGCAGCCAAGGAAATAGAGTTTTTAATGAAAAACTGTTTTTT; J: TRBJ1-4; V: TRBV3-1/TRBV3-2; size: .; D: .
CDR3: CASSSPQGEGLEQYF; DNA: TGTGCCAGCTCCTCCCCACAGGGGGAGGGCCTCGAGCAGTACTTC; J: TRBJ2-7; V: TRBV2; size: .; D: .
CDR3: CASSRQVNTEAFF; DNA: TGTGCCAGTAGTCGGCAGGTGAACACTGAAGCTTTCTTT; J: TRBJ1-1; V: TRBV19; size: .; D: .
CDR3: CASSQARGMGYTF; DNA: TGCGCCAGCAGCCAAGCTAGGGGTATGGGCTACACCTTC; J: TRBJ1-2; V: TRBV4-1; size: .; D: .
CDR3: CASSTGVAGPNEQFF; DNA: TGCGCCAGCAGCACCGGGGTAGCGGGACCCAATGAGCAGTTCTTC; J: TRBJ2-1; V: TRBV5-1; size: .; D: TRBD2
CDR3: CASSWGTEYTEAFF; DNA: TGCGCCAGTAGCTGGGGGACAGAGTACACTGAAGCTTTCTTT; J: TRBJ1-1; V: TRBV4-1; size: few; D: TRBD1
CDR3: CAIKQGSYNSPLHF; DNA: TGTGCCATCAAACAGGGATCCTATAATTCACCCCTCCACTTT; J: TRBJ1-6; V: TRBV10-3; size: .; D: .
CDR3: CASSQLTGVGPGELFF; DNA: TGTGCCAGTAGCCAGCTTACCGGGGTTGGTCCCGGGGAGCTGTTTTTT; J: TRBJ2-2; V: TRBV19; size: .; D: .
CDR3: CASSRKETKAYNEQFF; DNA: TGCGCCAGCAGCCGGAAGGAGACTAAGGCTTACAATGAGCAGTTCTTC; J: TRBJ2-1; V: TRBV5-1; size: .; D: .
CDR3: CASRGQMTYGYTF; DNA: TGTGCCAGCAGAGGACAGATGACATATGGCTACACCTTC; J: TRBJ1-2; V: TRBV12-3/TRBV12-4; size: .; D: .
CDR3: CASSKPTTGELFF; DNA: TGTGCCAGCAGTAAACCAACAACCGGGGAGCTGTTTTTT; J: TRBJ2-2; V: TRBV6-5; size: .; D: .
CDR3: CAITMTGGRTGELFF; DNA: TGTGCCATCACTATGACAGGGGGGCGGACCGGGGAGCTGTTTTTT; J: TRBJ2-2; V: TRBV10-3; size: .; D: TRBD1
CDR3: CASRTGDGYGYTF; DNA: TGTGCCAGCAGGACGGGGGATGGGTATGGCTACACCTTC; J: TRBJ1-2; V: TRBV28; size: .; D: .
CDR3: CASSLGGQGRDTQYF; DNA: TGTGCCAGCAGCTTAGGAGGACAGGGGAGGGACACCCAGTACTTC; J: TRBJ2-5; V: TRBV7-2; size: .; D: TRBD1
CDR3: CASSLGRLGNTGELFF; DNA: TGTGCCAGCAGCTTAGGGAGACTAGGGAACACCGGGGAGCTGTTTTTT; J: TRBJ2-2; V: TRBV7-7; size: once; D: .
CDR3: CASRVNPRASYGEQYF; DNA: TGTGCCAGCAGGGTTAACCCGAGGGCCTCCTATGGCGAGCAGTACTTC; J: TRBJ2-7; V: TRBV28; size: .; D: .
CDR3: CASSSRVLGGYTF; DNA: TGTGCCAGCAGCTCCAGGGTATTGGGCGGCTACACCTTC; J: TRBJ1-2; V: TRBV5-4; size: .; D: .
CDR3: CASSQVINGNQPQHF; DNA: TGTGCCAGCAGCCAAGTTATCAACGGTAATCAGCCCCAGCATTTT; J: TRBJ1-5; V: TRBV4-2; size: .; D: .
CDR3: CASSLWQGAANEQFF; DNA: TGTGCCAGCAGCTTATGGCAGGGGGCTGCGAATGAGCAGTTCTTC; J: TRBJ2-1; V: TRBV7-2; size: once; D: TRBD1
CDR3: CASSISRARNTGELFF; DNA: TGTGCCAGTAGTATAAGCAGGGCGAGGAACACCGGGGAGCTGTTTTTT; J: TRBJ2-2; V: TRBV19; size: .; D: .
CDR3: CASSYLSTDTQYF; DNA: TGTGCCAGCAGCTACCTAAGCACAGATACGCAGTATTTT; J: TRBJ2-3; V: TRBV7-9; size: .; D: .
CDR3: CASSSGVNTGELFF; DNA: TGTGCCAGCAGCTCAGGGGTGAACACCGGGGAGCTGTTTTTT; J: TRBJ2-2; V: TRBV5-6; size: .; D: .
CDR3: CASSKRRATGTQYF; DNA: TGTGCCAGCAGCAAGCGCCGGGCCACAGGTACGCAGTATTTT; J: TRBJ2-3; V: TRBV21-1; size: .; D: .
CDR3: CASSVALGGGTGELFF; DNA: TGTGCCAGCAGCGTAGCTCTAGGGGGGGGCACCGGGGAGCTGTTTTTT; J: TRBJ2-2; V: TRBV9; size: .; D: .
CDR3: CASSILWGGKSYNEQFF; DNA: TGTGCCAGTAGTATTCTGTGGGGCGGGAAAAGCTACAATGAGCAGTTCTTC; J: TRBJ2-1; V: TRBV19; size: .; D: .
CDR3: CSASPPGTGVSLSDYSPLHF; DNA: TGCAGTGCTAGTCCCCCCGGGACAGGAGTCTCTCTTTCCGATTATTCACCCCTCCACTTT; J: TRBJ1-6; V: TRBV20-1; size: .; D: TRBD1
CDR3: CASSVVGLAGEETQYF; DNA: TGTGCCAGCAGCGTAGTGGGACTAGCGGGGGAAGAGACCCAGTACTTC; J: TRBJ2-5; V: TRBV9; size: few; D: TRBD2
CDR3: CASSLGTSGYYEQYF; DNA: TGTGCCAGCAGCTTAGGGACTAGCGGTTACTACGAGCAGTACTTC; J: TRBJ2-7; V: TRBV7-2; size: .; D: TRBD2
CDR3: CASSQDRAGGQPQHF; DNA: TGCGCCAGCAGCCAAGATAGGGCAGGGGGTCAGCCCCAGCATTTT; J: TRBJ1-5; V: TRBV4-1; size: .; D: TRBD1
CDR3: CASSARDSGNTIYF; DNA: TGTGCCAGCAGCGCCCGGGACTCTGGAAACACCATATATTTT; J: TRBJ1-3; V: TRBV9; size: .; D: .
CDR3: CASRPPGTSGRRGSGELFF; DNA: TGTGCCAGCAGACCTCCCGGGACTAGCGGGAGAAGGGGGTCCGGGGAGCTGTTTTTT; J: TRBJ2-2; V: TRBV7-9; size: once; D: TRBD2
CDR3: CASSYGRTDPSFGQFF; DNA: TGTGCCAGCAGTTATGGTAGGACAGACCCGAGCTTTGGGCAGTTCTTC; J: TRBJ2-1; V: TRBV6-5; size: .; D: .
CDR3: CASSQAGAFSGSTQYF; DNA: TGCGCCAGCAGCCAAGCTGGGGCGTTCAGCGGGTCTACGCAGTATTTT; J: TRBJ2-3; V: TRBV4-1; size: .; D: .
CDR3: CATTEGAKNIQYF; DNA: TGTGCCACAACGGAGGGAGCCAAAAACATTCAGTACTTC; J: TRBJ2-4; V: TRBV2; size: .; D: .
CDR3: CASSRNVGGNTEAFF; DNA: TGTGCCAGCTCACGTAATGTCGGGGGGAACACTGAAGCTTTCTTT; J: TRBJ1-1; V: TRBV18; size: few; D: .
CDR3: CASSPIAGTGETEAFF; DNA: TGTGCCAGCTCCCCAATAGCCGGGACAGGGGAAACTGAAGCTTTCTTT; J: TRBJ1-1; V: TRBV18; size: .; D: TRBD1
CDR3: CAWSLIVNTEAFF; DNA: TGTGCCTGGAGTTTAATCGTGAACACTGAAGCTTTCTTT; J: TRBJ1-1; V: TRBV30; size: once; D: .
CDR3: CASSQTQGGQETQYF; DNA: TGTGCCAGCAGCCAGACACAGGGGGGGCAAGAGACCCAGTACTTC; J: TRBJ2-5; V: TRBV7-9; size: .; D: .
CDR3: CASSLQRLAVSTDTQYF; DNA: TGTGCCAGCAGTCTCCAGCGACTAGCCGTCAGCACAGATACGCAGTATTTT; J: TRBJ2-3; V: TRBV28; size: .; D: TRBD2
CDR3: CASSFTSGEQFF; DNA: TGTGCCAGCAGCTTCACTAGCGGTGAGCAGTTCTTC; J: TRBJ2-1; V: TRBV7-2; size: .; D: TRBD2
CDR3: CASSPTSGGTSYNEQFF; DNA: TGTGCCAGCAGCCCGACTAGCGGGGGAACTTCCTACAATGAGCAGTTCTTC; J: TRBJ2-1; V: TRBV7-2; size: .; D: TRBD2
CDR3: CATSDWSSYNEQFF; DNA: TGTGCCACCTCGGACTGGTCGTCCTACAATGAGCAGTTCTTC; J: TRBJ2-1; V: TRBV6-5; size: .; D: .
CDR3: CASSQQEMNTEAFF; DNA: TGTGCCAGCAGCCAACAAGAGATGAACACTGAAGCTTTCTTT; J: TRBJ1-1; V: TRBV3-1/TRBV3-2; size: .; D: .
CDR3: CASSISQGTSPLHF; DNA: TGTGCCAGTAGTATATCACAGGGGACTTCACCCCTCCACTTT; J: TRBJ1-6; V: TRBV19; size: once; D: TRBD1
CDR3: CATSAGTGDNQPQHF; DNA: TGTGCCACCAGTGCCGGGACAGGGGACAATCAGCCCCAGCATTTT; J: TRBJ1-5; V: TRBV24-1; size: .; D: TRBD1
CDR3: CASSQKDRGAYNEQFF; DNA: TGCGCCAGCAGCCAAAAAGACAGGGGGGCCTACAATGAGCAGTTCTTC; J: TRBJ2-1; V: TRBV4-1; size: .; D: TRBD1
CDR3: CASSQDFGQKDTQYF; DNA: TGTGCCAGCAGCCAAGATTTTGGCCAGAAAGATACGCAGTATTTT; J: TRBJ2-3; V: TRBV4-2; size: .; D: .
CDR3: CASGLVLGELFF; DNA: TGTGCTAGTGGTTTGGTACTCGGGGAGCTGTTTTTT; J: TRBJ2-2; V: TRBV12-5; size: .; D: .
CDR3: CASSQGHSGNTIYF; DNA: TGCGCCAGCAGCCAGGGCCACTCTGGAAACACCATATATTTT; J: TRBJ1-3; V: TRBV4-1; size: .; D: .
CDR3: CASSFLTRGENSPLHF; DNA: TGTGCCAGCAGTTTTCTTACCCGGGGGGAAAATTCACCCCTCCACTTT; J: TRBJ1-6; V: TRBV27; size: .; D: .
CDR3: CASSGQGLSSYEQYF; DNA: TGCGCCAGCAGTGGACAGGGATTGTCCTCCTACGAGCAGTACTTC; J: TRBJ2-7; V: TRBV5-1; size: .; D: TRBD1
CDR3: CASSYSPSGTDTQYF; DNA: TGTGCCAGCAGTTATAGCCCTAGCGGGACAGATACGCAGTATTTT; J: TRBJ2-3; V: TRBV6-6; size: once; D: TRBD2
CDR3: CASSGRRQGTTGNEQFF; DNA: TGTGCCAGCAGTGGGAGAAGACAGGGCACAACCGGGAATGAGCAGTTCTTC; J: TRBJ2-1; V: TRBV25-1; size: .; D: TRBD1
CDR3: CASSISSSEQFF; DNA: TGTGCCAGTAGTATAAGTTCTAGCGAGCAGTTCTTC; J: TRBJ2-1; V: TRBV19; size: once; D: .
CDR3: CASSPGTTYEQYF; DNA: TGTGCCAGCTCACCCGGGACTACCTACGAGCAGTACTTC; J: TRBJ2-7; V: TRBV18; size: .; D: TRBD2